This record covers a single T cell receptor beta chain. Its antigen is still unknown. No base qualities exist here, and no much larger clone lies one base off it. The data derive from a study of blood T cells in healthy people across ages (dated by TCRdb to the mid-2010s). Broadly, across the study: Template switching captured roughly one uniquely barcoded TCR beta cDNA molecule per two T cells in model experiments. The study measured age-related changes in TCR beta repertoire diversity using deep sequencing normalized with unique cDNA molecular identifiers. Donors were grouped into four age groups: young (average approximately 15 years), middle-aged (less than 40), aged (around 66) and long-lived (around 80). To avoid experimental bias, donors of different ages were randomly spread across the sequencing lanes. Using the same blood draw, the study looked at two additional independent replicas of 1 million unique cDNA reads for two donors, one aged 18 to 30 and the other aged 80 or older. On the study overall, not on this receptor specifically: As age increased, observed TCR beta diversity per million T cells dropped in a roughly linear way, and a significant reduction was already evident by age roughly 36. The CMV infection status of donors was not known, potentially confounding age-related changes in expanded clonotypes. Conclusive comparison of naive and antigen-experienced compartments was prevented by the profiling of bulk unsorted PBMCs. Observed TCR beta diversity correlated strongly with the percentage of naive T cells measured by flow cytometry. Total diversity estimates from one million sequenced T cells were considered lower bounds and underestimates. The long-lived group showed more naive CD4+ T cells, fewer expanded clones and increased TCR diversity than the aged group, suggesting age selection.

Donors were 40 or so systemically healthy Caucasian individuals from Russia aged roughly 6 to 95 years. Each donor gave ten milliliters of peripheral blood, collected into EDTA-treated Vacutainer tubes. Ficoll-Paque density-gradient centrifugation was used to isolate PBMCs, with at least 6.5 million per sample. Trizol reagent was used to extract total RNA from the PBMCs, yielding at least 6 micrograms per sample. Naive CD45RAhigh/CD27high T cell percentages were measured by flow cytometry on a PBMC aliquot from every donor. From the germline V gene, CDR1 is SGDLS and CDR2 is YYNGEE. Spanning cysteine to phenylalanine, the CDR3 consists of 15 amino acids. CDR3 DNA is the only sequence kept; it has 45 bases, read in frame from the first base. The germline V end is reduced by 4 bases and the J end by 3 bases; junction bases left unmatched: 5. To prepare the library, 5' RACE was applied. Instrument on record: Illumina HiSeq 2500. The second PCR ran for roughly 7 to 11 cycles and used a J-beta primer mix along with a sample-barcoded 5' primer. A unique molecular identifier was introduced onto each TCR beta cDNA molecule by a template-switch 5' adaptor carrying 12 random nucleotides. Each sample yielded at least 2.5 million CDR3-containing paired-end reads. First-strand cDNA synthesis was performed from all RNA using the Mint cDNA synthesis kit, with priming by a TRBC-specific oligonucleotide. Following uracil-DNA glycosylase treatment, a first 18-cycle PCR with universal primers M1SS and BC2_uni_R was performed on all cDNA. In the authors' own workflow: Normalization of each sample was performed by random selection of 1 million high-quality reads, each carrying a distinct molecular identifier. Instead of being binned into consensus sequences, reads that shared molecular identifiers were thrown out. MiTCR, with a Q25 quality threshold and the strictest error-elimination algorithm, was used for CDR3 identification, clonotype clustering and error correction. Lower-bound total TCR beta diversity was estimated with a nonparametric unseen species model using Euler transformation. The public reads were quality trimmed at Q25 with fastp and then assembled into clones with MiXCR by TCRdb, keeping productive beta chains. Rows with a matching CDR3 protein are joined into one entry that keeps the most common DNA and genes. The V and J calls were not made by the authors but by TCRdb's processing. The sample yields approximately 680,000 distinct CDR3 sequences; roughly 32% were counted once. Together, the top ten hold less than 20% of the sample.

In this chain, TRBV9 is recombined with TRBJ1-4; 8 bases in between match TRBD1. Sequencing was performed on blood. The receptor was isolated from a woman of 80 years or more in good health. Donor details come from another sample of the same person, matched by shared clones. The encoded CDR3 is CASSTPGQANEKLFF. The bases read TGTGCCAGCAGCACACCGGGACAGGCTAATGAAAAACTGTTTTTT. Joined to the reference TRBV9 and TRBJ1-4 proteins, this CDR3 gives the full variable domain: DSGVTQTPKHLITATGQRVTLRCSPRSGDLSVYWYQQSLDQGLQFLIQYYNGEERAKGNILERFSAQQFPDLHSELNLSSLELGDSALYFCASSTPGQANEKLFFGSGTQLSVL.